Below are 10 T cell receptor beta chains sequenced from a single sample in a study of T cells in Graves' hyperthyroidism and ophthalmopathy. The source material, RNA transcripts, was used to amplify TCR beta CDR3 regions. The primer set for the first-round RT-PCR of the TCR CDR3 was HTBI. One entry per CDR3 protein, called by TCRdb with MiXCR from the multiplex PCR reads. The repertoire holds some 620,000 distinct CDR3 sequences, with 15% to 20% as singletons. The sequenced material came from blood. These receptors were obtained from a woman aged 25 to 39 with Graves' hyperthyroidism.

This clonotype was detected many times. The chain combines TRBV29-1 with TRBJ2-3, with TRBD1 as a possible D gene (6 bases). The germline V gene encodes CDR1 SQVTM and CDR2 ANQGSEA. The CDR3 consists of 14 residues. Trimming shortened V by 3 bases and J by 0 bases, and 10 bases separated the two germline ends. The CDR3 region is CSVEGDTSTDTQYF. In DNA form, the CDR3 reads TGCAGCGTTGAGGGGGACACAAGCACAGATACGCAGTATTTT.

In its sample, this clonotype was seen many times. The V gene is TRBV9, the J gene TRBJ1-1, with D unresolved. This CDR3 contains 13 residues. Trimming removed 0 bases at V and 3 bases at J, with 6 bases between. Germline loops: CDR1 SGDLS, CDR2 YYNGEE. CDR3 sequence reads: CASSVGVYTEAFF. CDR3 nucleotide sequence: TGTGCCAGCAGCGTAGGGGTGTACACTGAAGCTTTCTTT.

This chain joins TRBV27 and TRBJ1-2, with D perhaps TRBD1 (5 bases). The germline V gene has CDR1 MNHEY and CDR2 SMNVEV (reference sequence). V was cut by 3 bases and J by 8 bases, with 13 bases left in between. The CDR3 totals 13 residues. CDR3: CASSFGGIGGYTF. The CDR3 nucleotides read TGTGCCAGCAGTTTTGGGGGAATAGGAGGCTACACCTTC.

The chain recombines TRBV19 with TRBJ1-1; a weak D match, TRBD1 (5 bases). CDR3 length equals 14 residues. Germline loops: CDR1 LNHDA, CDR2 SQIVND (reference sequence). Trimming removed 1 base from V and 6 bases from J, with 12 bases in between. DNA for the CDR3: TGTGCCAGTAGTATAGTATGGGGCGGAGCTGAAGCTTTCTTT. This codes for CASSIVWGGAEAFF.

The rearrangement uses TRBV3-1 and TRBJ2-1; 8 bases are shared with TRBD2. The CDR3 runs 15 residues. Germline V lookup: CDR1 LGHDT, CDR2 YNNKEL (reference sequence). V lost 2 bases to trimming and J lost 7 bases; unmatched junction nucleotides: 7. CDR3 sequence (DNA): TGTGCCAGCAGCCAAACAGCGGGAGTGCGGAATGAGCAGTTCTTC. Translated: CASSQTAGVRNEQFF.

This clonotype was detected only a few times. V and J are TRBV7-9 and TRBJ2-2; D is possibly TRBD2 (6 bases). The ends were cut back, 1 base at V and 6 bases at J, with 9 bases in the middle. The CDR3 has 14 residues. Germline CDR1 reads SEHNR; CDR2 reads FQNEAQ (reference sequence). The DNA of the CDR3 is TGTGCCAGCAGCTTAGTGGGAGGACCCGGGGAGCTGTTTTTT. Translation gives CASSLVGGPGELFF.

A remark on this clonotype: This may be a read error: a much more frequent sequence differs by one nucleotide. The rearrangement joins TRBV2 to TRBJ1-5, with a tentative D call TRBD1 (6 bases). The CDR3 totals 16 residues. From germline, CDR1 is SNHLY and CDR2 FYNNEI. Trimming took off 5 bases at V and 4 bases at J, with 18 bases between the two ends. This chain's CDR3 is CASSYRIGGINQPQHF. The CDR3 coding sequence is TGTGCCAGCAGTTACCGGATAGGGGGTATTAATCAGCCCCAGCATTTT. The full variable domain, in which reference TRBV2 and TRBJ1-5 provide the parts outside the CDR3, is EPEVTQTPSHQVTQMGQEVILRCVPISNHLYFYWYRQILGQKVEFLVSFYNNEISEKSEIFDDQFSVERPDGSNFTLKIRSTKLEDSAMYFCASSYRIGGINQPQHFGDGTRLSIL.

The chain uses TRBV20-1 and TRBJ1-1, with D possibly being TRBD1 (6 bases). Germline V gene sequence: CDR1 DFQATT, CDR2 SNEGSKA (reference sequence). V dropped 5 bases and J dropped 4 bases, with 17 bases sitting between them. CDR3 length equals 14 residues. CDR3 DNA sequence: TGCAGTGCTCCGATGACAGGTTTTAGCACTGAAGCTTTCTTT. It specifies CSAPMTGFSTEAFF.

The table lists this clonotype with many counts. The CDR3 reads CASSSPGTGVRQPQHF. The CDR3 nucleotides are TGTGCCAGCAGCTCGCCCGGGACAGGGGTTCGTCAGCCCCAGCATTTT. The chain employs TRBV2 and TRBJ1-5, with TRBD1 matching over 10 bases. The ends lost 6 bases at V and 6 bases at J; junction bases unmatched: 11. CDR3 size: 16 residues. From germline, CDR1 is SNHLY and CDR2 FYNNEI. The whole variable domain, remainder taken from reference TRBV2 and TRBJ1-5, is EPEVTQTPSHQVTQMGQEVILRCVPISNHLYFYWYRQILGQKVEFLVSFYNNEISEKSEIFDDQFSVERPDGSNFTLKIRSTKLEDSAMYFCASSSPGTGVRQPQHFGDGTRLSIL.

This clonotype showed up many times. CDR3 DNA sequence: TGTGCCAGCAGTCCCACGCCTCCGGGACTAGTCTACGAGCAGTACTTC. Translation: CASSPTPPGLVYEQYF. The rearrangement joins TRBV7-3 to TRBJ2-7; TRBD2 agrees at 8 bases. V lost 6 bases and J lost 3; bases outside the gene matches: 13. Germline V gene data show CDR1 as SGHTA and CDR2 as FQGTGA. There are 16 residues in the CDR3.